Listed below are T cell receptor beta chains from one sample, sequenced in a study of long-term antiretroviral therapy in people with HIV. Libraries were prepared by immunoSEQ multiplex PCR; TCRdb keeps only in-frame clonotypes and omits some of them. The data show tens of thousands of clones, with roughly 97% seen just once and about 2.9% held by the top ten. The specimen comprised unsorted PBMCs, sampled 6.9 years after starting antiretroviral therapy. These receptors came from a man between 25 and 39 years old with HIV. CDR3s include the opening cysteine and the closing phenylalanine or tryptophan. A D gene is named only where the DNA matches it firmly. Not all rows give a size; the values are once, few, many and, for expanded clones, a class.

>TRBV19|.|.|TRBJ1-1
TGTGCCAGTAGGATAGACAGGCCGAACACTGAAGCTTTCTTT
CASRIDRPNTEAFF
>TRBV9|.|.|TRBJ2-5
TGTGCCAGCAGCGTAGGGCAGGACCCTATAGGGACCCAGTACTTC
CASSVGQDPIGTQYF
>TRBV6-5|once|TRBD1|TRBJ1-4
TGTGCCATCAAGCCAGGGGGGAGTGAAAAACTGTTTTTT
CAIKPGGSEKLFF
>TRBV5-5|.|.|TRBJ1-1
TGTGCCAGCAGCTTGGGGGCGTTTGACATGAACACTGAAGCTTTCTTT
CASSLGAFDMNTEAFF
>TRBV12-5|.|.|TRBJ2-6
TGTGCTAGTGGTTTGGTACGGGCAGGGGAATGGGCTGGGGCCAACGTCCTGACTTTC
CASGLVRAGEWAGANVLTF
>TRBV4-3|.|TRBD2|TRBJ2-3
TGCGCCAGCAGCTACATACTAGCGGGAGGCGACACAGATACGCAGTATTTT
CASSYILAGGDTDTQYF
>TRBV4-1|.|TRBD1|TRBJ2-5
TGCGCCAGCAGCCTAATACAGGGGCAAGAGACCCAGTACTTC
CASSLIQGQETQYF
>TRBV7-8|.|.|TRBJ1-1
TGTGCCAGCAGCTCCCGCTCGGCAGGTATAGCTGAAGCTTTCTTT
CASSSRSAGIAEAFF
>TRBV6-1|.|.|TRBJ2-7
TGTGCCAGCAGTGAAGAGTTTGAGGGATTCTCCTACGAGCAGTACTTC
CASSEEFEGFSYEQYF
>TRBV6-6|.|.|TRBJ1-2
TGTGCCAGCAGTCCCGACGGGACCTTCTATGGCTACACCTTC
CASSPDGTFYGYTF
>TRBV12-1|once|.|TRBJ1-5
TGTGCCAGCAGCTTTGACCTCCTTTTACTGAGGGGGGAGCGGGATCAGCCCCAGCATTTT
CASSFDLLLLRGERDQPQHF
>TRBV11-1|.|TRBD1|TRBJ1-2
TGTGCCAGCAGCGCCGGACAGGACTATGGCTACACCTTC
CASSAGQDYGYTF
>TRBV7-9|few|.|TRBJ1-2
TGTGCCAGCAGCGCAGAGGTTACGGGCGATGGCTACACCTTC
CASSAEVTGDGYTF
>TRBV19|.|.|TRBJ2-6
TGTGCCAGTAGTATAGCCCCCCAGATGTCTGGGGCCAACGTCCTGACTTTC
CASSIAPQMSGANVLTF
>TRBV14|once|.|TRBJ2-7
TGTGCCAGCAGCCAGTTTAACTACGACGAGCAGTACTTC
CASSQFNYDEQYF
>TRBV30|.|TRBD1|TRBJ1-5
TGTGCCTGGAGTCCCCCAGGGGGCGAGCGTCAGCCCCAGCATTTT
CAWSPPGGERQPQHF
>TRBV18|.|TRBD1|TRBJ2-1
TGTGCCAGCTCACCCCGGGACAGGGGAAATGAGCAGTTCTTC
CASSPRDRGNEQFF